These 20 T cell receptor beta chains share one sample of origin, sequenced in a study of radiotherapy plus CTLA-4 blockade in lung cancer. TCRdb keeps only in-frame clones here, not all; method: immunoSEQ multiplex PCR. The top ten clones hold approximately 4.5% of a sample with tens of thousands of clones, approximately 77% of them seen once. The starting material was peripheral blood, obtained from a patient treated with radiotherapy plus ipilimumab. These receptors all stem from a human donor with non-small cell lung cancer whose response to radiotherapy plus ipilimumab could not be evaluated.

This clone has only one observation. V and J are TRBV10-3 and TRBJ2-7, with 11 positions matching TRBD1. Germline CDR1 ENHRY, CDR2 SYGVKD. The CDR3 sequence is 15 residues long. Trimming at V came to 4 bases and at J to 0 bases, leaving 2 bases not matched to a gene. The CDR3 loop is CAISAGTGGSYEQYF. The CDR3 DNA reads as TGTGCCATCAGTGCCGGGACAGGGGGCTCCTACGAGCAGTACTTC.

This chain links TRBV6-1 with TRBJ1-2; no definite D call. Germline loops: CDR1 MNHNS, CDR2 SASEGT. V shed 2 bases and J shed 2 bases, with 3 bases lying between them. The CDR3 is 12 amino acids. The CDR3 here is CASSERNYGYTF. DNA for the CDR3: TGTGCCAGCAGTGAACGGAACTATGGCTACACCTTC.

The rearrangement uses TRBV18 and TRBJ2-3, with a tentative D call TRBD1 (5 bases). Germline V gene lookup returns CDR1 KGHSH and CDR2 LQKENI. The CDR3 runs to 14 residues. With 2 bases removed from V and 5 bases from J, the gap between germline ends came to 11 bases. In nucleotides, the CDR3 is TGTGCCAGCTCACCAATCCAGGGCGGAGATACGCAGTATTTT. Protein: CASSPIQGGDTQYF.

The chain's CDR3 is CATSRETGGRSYEQYF. CDR3 DNA: TGTGCCACCAGCAGAGAAACAGGGGGCAGGTCCTACGAGCAGTACTTC. The V and J genes are TRBV15 and TRBJ2-7; TRBD1 aligns across 9 bases. Germline loops: CDR1 LNHNV, CDR2 YYDKDF (reference sequence). Trimming removed 0 bases from V and 1 base from J; junction bases left unmatched: 4. The CDR3 is 16 amino acids.

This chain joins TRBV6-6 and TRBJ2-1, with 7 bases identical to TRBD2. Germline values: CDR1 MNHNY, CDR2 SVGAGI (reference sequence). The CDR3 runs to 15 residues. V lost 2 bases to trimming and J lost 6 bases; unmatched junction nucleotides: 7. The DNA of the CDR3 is TGTGCCAGCAGTTACCTGGCGGGAGTCGCCAATGAGCAGTTCTTC. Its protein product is CASSYLAGVANEQFF.

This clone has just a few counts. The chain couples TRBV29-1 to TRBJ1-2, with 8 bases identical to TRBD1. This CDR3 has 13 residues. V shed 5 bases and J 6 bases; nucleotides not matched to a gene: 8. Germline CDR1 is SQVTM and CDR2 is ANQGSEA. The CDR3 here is CSVYRGLLNGYTF. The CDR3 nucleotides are TGCAGCGTTTACAGGGGGTTGTTGAATGGCTACACCTTC.

CDR3 in amino acids: CASGPGQGNVGNQPQHF. In DNA, the CDR3 is TGTGCTAGTGGTCCGGGACAGGGGAACGTCGGCAATCAGCCCCAGCATTTT. This sequence joins TRBV12-5 and TRBJ1-5; 10 nucleotides line up with TRBD1. Trimming cost V 5 bases and J 2 bases; bases outside gene matches: 9. The CDR3 spans 17 residues. Germline values: CDR1 LGHNT, CDR2 FRNRAP.

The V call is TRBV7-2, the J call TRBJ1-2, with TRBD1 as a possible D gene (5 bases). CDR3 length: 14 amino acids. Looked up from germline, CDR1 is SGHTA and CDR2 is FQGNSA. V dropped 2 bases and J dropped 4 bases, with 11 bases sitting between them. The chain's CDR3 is CASSLHSGPYGYTF. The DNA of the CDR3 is TGTGCCAGCAGCTTACATTCAGGGCCCTATGGCTACACCTTC.

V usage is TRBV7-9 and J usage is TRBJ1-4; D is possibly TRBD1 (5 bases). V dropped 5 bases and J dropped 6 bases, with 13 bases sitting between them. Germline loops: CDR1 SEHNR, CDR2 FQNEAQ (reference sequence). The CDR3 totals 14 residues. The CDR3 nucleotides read TGTGCCAGCAGCCCGTCGGCAGGGTATGAAAAACTGTTTTTT. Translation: CASSPSAGYEKLFF.

For the CDR3, the DNA is TGTGCCAGCAGCGTAGGAGGGGGTGGTACAGGGCCTAAGTTCTTC. Residues: CASSVGGGGTGPKFF. The genes are TRBV9 and TRBJ2-1; D may be TRBD1 (6 bases). The CDR3 has 15 amino acids. Germline assignment: CDR1 SGDLS and CDR2 YYNGEE. Trimming took off 0 bases at V and 14 bases at J, with 21 bases between the two ends.

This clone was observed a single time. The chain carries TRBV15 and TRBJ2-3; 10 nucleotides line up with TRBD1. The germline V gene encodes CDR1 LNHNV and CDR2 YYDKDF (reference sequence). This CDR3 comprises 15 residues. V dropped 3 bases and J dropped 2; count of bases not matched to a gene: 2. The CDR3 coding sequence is TGTGCCACCAGCAGGGACAGGGGGTACACAGATACGCAGTATTTT. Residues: CATSRDRGYTDTQYF.

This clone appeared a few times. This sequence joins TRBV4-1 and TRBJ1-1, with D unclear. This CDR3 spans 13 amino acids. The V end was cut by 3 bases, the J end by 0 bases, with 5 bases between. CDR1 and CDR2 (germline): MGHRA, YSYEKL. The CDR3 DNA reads TGCGCCAGCAGCCATACTTTGAACACTGAAGCTTTCTTT. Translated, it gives CASSHTLNTEAFF.

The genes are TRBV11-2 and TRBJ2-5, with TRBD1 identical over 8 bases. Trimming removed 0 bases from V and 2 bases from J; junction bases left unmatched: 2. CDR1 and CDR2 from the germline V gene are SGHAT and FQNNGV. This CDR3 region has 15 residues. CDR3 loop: CASSLDWTGQETQYF. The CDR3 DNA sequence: TGTGCCAGCAGCTTAGACTGGACAGGGCAAGAGACCCAGTACTTC.

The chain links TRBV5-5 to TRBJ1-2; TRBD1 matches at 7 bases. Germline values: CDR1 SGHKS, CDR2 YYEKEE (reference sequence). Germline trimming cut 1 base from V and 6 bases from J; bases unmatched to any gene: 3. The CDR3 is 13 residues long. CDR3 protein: CASSLRGGNGYTF. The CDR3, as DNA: TGTGCCAGCAGCTTGAGAGGGGGCAATGGCTACACCTTC.

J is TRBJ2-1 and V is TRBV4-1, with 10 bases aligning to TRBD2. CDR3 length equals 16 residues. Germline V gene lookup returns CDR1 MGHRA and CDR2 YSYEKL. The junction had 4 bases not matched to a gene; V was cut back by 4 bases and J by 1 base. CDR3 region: CASSLRTSGSYNEQFF. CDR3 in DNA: TGCGCCAGCAGCCTTCGGACTAGCGGTTCCTACAATGAGCAGTTCTTC.

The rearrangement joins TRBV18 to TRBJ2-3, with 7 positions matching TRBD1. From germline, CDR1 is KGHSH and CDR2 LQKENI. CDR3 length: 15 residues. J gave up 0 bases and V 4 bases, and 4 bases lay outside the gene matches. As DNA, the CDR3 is TGTGCCAGCTCACGACAGGGCGCGAGCACAGATACGCAGTATTTT. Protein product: CASSRQGASTDTQYF.

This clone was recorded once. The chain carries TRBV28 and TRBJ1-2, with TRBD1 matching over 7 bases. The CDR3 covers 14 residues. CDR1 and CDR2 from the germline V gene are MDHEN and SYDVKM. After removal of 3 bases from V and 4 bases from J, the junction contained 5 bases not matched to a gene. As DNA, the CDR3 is TGTGCCAGCAGTTTGGGACAGCAGCTCTATGGCTACACCTTC. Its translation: CASSLGQQLYGYTF.

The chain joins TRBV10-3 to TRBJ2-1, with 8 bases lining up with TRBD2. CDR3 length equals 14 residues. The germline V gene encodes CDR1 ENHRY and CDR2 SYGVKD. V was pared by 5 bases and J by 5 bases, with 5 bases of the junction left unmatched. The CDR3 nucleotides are TGTGCCATCAGTACTAGCGGAGAAGACAATGAGCAGTTCTTC. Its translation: CAISTSGEDNEQFF.

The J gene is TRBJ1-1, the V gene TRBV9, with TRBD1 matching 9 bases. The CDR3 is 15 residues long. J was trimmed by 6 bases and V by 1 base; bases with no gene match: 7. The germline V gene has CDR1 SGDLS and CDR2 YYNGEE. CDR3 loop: CASSVQGQGQSEAFF. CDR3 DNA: TGTGCCAGCAGCGTACAGGGACAGGGACAATCTGAAGCTTTCTTT.

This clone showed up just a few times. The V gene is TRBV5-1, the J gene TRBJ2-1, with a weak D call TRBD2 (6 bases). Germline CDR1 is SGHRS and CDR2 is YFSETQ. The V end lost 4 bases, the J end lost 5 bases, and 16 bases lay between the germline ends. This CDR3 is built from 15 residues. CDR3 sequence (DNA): TGCGCCAGCAGCATCGGGAGCCCTTCGGACAATGAGCAGTTCTTC. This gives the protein CASSIGSPSDNEQFF. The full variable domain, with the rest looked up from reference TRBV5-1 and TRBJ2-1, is KAGVTQTPRYLIKTRGQQVTLSCSPISGHRSVSWYQQTPGQGLQFLFEYFSETQRNKGNFPGRFSGRQFSNSRSEMNVSTLELGDSALYLCASSIGSPSDNEQFFGPGTRLTVL.